This is a list of T cell receptor beta chains from one sample in a study of blood T cell repertoires in COVID-19. Clones were read by immunoSEQ multiplex PCR, and TCRdb kept only the in-frame ones, dropping some. The table lists roughly 250,000 clones, around 81% of them singletons, with 2.5% to 3% in the top ten. The sample comprised peripheral blood. Receptor source: a woman aged 55 to 70 with active or convalescent COVID-19. The CDR3 runs from the conserved cysteine through the conserved F or W. D genes are given only for firm matches. Rows may omit the clone size; those that give it use once, few, many or a size class.

CASSFQTGALTDTQYF	TGTGCCAGCAGTTTTCAGACAGGGGCCCTCACAGATACGCAGTATTTT	TRBV27	-	TRBD1	TRBJ2-3
CASSARGGAEETQYF	TGCGCCAGCAGCGCCCGAGGGGGGGCGGAAGAGACCCAGTACTTC	TRBV5-1	once	-	TRBJ2-5
CASSPRAPDTQYF	TGTGCCAGCAGCCCCCGTGCGCCCGATACGCAGTATTTT	TRBV9	-	-	TRBJ2-3
CASGRGGTDTQYF	TGCGCCAGCGGGCGGGGGGGCACAGATACGCAGTATTTT	TRBV10-2	few	TRBD2	TRBJ2-3
CASSQSGGAETQYF	TGTGCCAGCAGTCAGAGCGGGGGGGCGGAGACCCAGTACTTC	TRBV2	-	TRBD2	TRBJ2-5
CASRFGGAGGYTF	TGTGCCAGCAGGTTTGGAGGAGCTGGCGGCTACACCTTC	TRBV27	once	-	TRBJ1-2
CASSQAEGKVAYEQYF	TGCGCCAGCAGTCAAGCTGAGGGAAAGGTAGCCTACGAGCAGTACTTC	TRBV23-1	once	-	TRBJ2-7
CSVGSGQGDQGVYEQYF	TGCAGCGTTGGTTCGGGACAGGGTGACCAGGGGGTCTACGAGCAGTACTTC	TRBV29-1	-	TRBD1	TRBJ2-7
CASSPTSVAREQYF	TGTGCCAGCTCACCGACTAGCGTGGCTAGGGAGCAGTACTTC	TRBV18	-	TRBD2	TRBJ2-7
CASSELSGRGETQYF	TGTGCCAGCAGTGAACTGTCTGGCCGAGGGGAGACCCAGTACTTC	TRBV6-1	-	-	TRBJ2-5
CSVATGDGYTF	TGCAGCGTTGCGACAGGGGACGGCTACACCTTC	TRBV29-1	-	TRBD1	TRBJ1-2
CASSDRGDTEAFF	TGTGCCAGTTCGGACAGGGGAGACACTGAAGCTTTCTTT	TRBV19	-	TRBD1	TRBJ1-1
CASSLSGDRIRRGNGYTF	TGTGCCAGCAGCTTATCAGGGGACAGAATCAGGAGAGGGAATGGCTACACCTTC	TRBV7-2	-	TRBD1	TRBJ1-2
CSANRGPNEQFF	TGCAGCGCCAATAGGGGCCCCAATGAGCAGTTCTTC	TRBV29-1	-	-	TRBJ2-1
CASSLTIPGQGANGYTF	TGTGCCAGCAGCTTAACGATCCCGGGACAGGGGGCCAATGGCTACACCTTC	TRBV7-3	-	TRBD1	TRBJ1-2
CASSSLLNTEAFF	TGTGCCAGCAGCTCCCTCCTGAACACTGAAGCTTTCTTT	TRBV11-2	-	-	TRBJ1-1
CASGSLPSRGMNTEAFF	TGTGCTAGTGGTTCCCTACCTTCCAGGGGAATGAACACTGAAGCTTTCTTT	TRBV12-5	-	-	TRBJ1-1
CASSLRGRYEQYF	TGTGCCAGCAGTTTAAGGGGGCGGTACGAGCAGTACTTC	TRBV12-3/TRBV12-4	-	TRBD1	TRBJ2-7
CASSPGQTNEKLFF	TGTGCCAGCAGCCCGGGACAGACTAATGAAAAACTGTTTTTT	TRBV7-2	-	TRBD1	TRBJ1-4
CASSFGDSSLSTDTQYF	TGTGCCAGCAGCTTCGGGGACTCATCCTTGAGCACAGATACGCAGTATTTT	TRBV11-2	-	-	TRBJ2-3
CASSLELRYTEAFF	TGTGCCAGCAGCTTAGAACTGCGGTACACTGAAGCTTTCTTT	TRBV7-9	-	-	TRBJ1-1
CASRPPGTANEKLFF	TGTGCCAGCAGACCCCCCGGGACAGCGAATGAAAAACTGTTTTTT	TRBV28	-	TRBD1	TRBJ1-4
CASSQQGAGNQPQHF	TGTGCCAGCAGCCAACAGGGGGCGGGTAACCAGCCCCAGCATTTT	TRBV2	-	TRBD1	TRBJ1-5